These 2 T cell receptor beta chains were sequenced from one sample in a study of CD8+ T cells in alopecia areata. Noted treatment: oral pan-JAK inhibitor, 5-10 mg twice daily. The sequencing template was cDNA reverse transcribed from extracted RNA. Method: immunoSEQ multiplex PCR; TCRdb's copy keeps in-frame clones and lacks some. The sample lists approximately 190,000 clones; roughly 64% were seen once. Here the sequenced sample was CD4+ T cells sorted from blood, taken at week 24, from a patient treated with tofacitinib. Receptors were obtained from a human donor with alopecia areata.

The chain uses TRBV5-1 and TRBJ2-4; 9 bases are a match to TRBD1. Germline V CDR1 and CDR2: SGHRS, YFSETQ. This CDR3 is 14 amino acids long. Germline trimming cut 3 bases from V and 7 bases from J; bases unmatched to any gene: 5. The CDR3, as DNA: TGCGCCAGCAGCTACGGGACAGGGAGGAACATTCAGTACTTC. Its protein is CASSYGTGRNIQYF. Filled out from reference TRBV5-1 and TRBJ2-4, the complete variable domain reads KAGVTQTPRYLIKTRGQQVTLSCSPISGHRSVSWYQQTPGQGLQFLFEYFSETQRNKGNFPGRFSGRQFSNSRSEMNVSTLELGDSALYLCASSYGTGRNIQYFGAGTRLSVL.

A few counts support this clone. V and J are TRBV7-9 and TRBJ2-4, with D perhaps matching TRBD1 (6 bases). Germline lookup yields CDR1 SEHNR and CDR2 FQNEAQ (reference sequence). The CDR3 runs to 15 residues. Trimming removed 3 bases at V and 3 bases at J, with 12 bases between. This CDR3 reads CASSLTGRDKNIQYF. In nucleotides, the CDR3 is TGTGCCAGCAGCTTGACAGGACGGGACAAAAACATTCAGTACTTC.